Each of the 32 T cell receptor beta chains below was sequenced from the same sample in a study of OX40 agonist ivuxolimab in advanced cancers. The assay was immunoSEQ multiplex PCR, and TCRdb's table has in-frame clones only and misses some. This table has 82,000 or so clones, around 90% appearing once. The sample was CD4+ or CD8+ T cells sorted from blood, taken in a trial of the OX40 agonist ivuxolimab. Source of these receptors: an adult with an advanced solid tumor such as melanoma, head and neck, liver or kidney cancer.

V and J are TRBV7-9 and TRBJ2-1; D is possibly TRBD1 (5 bases). V lost 8 bases and J lost 6, with 11 bases in between. Per the germline V gene, CDR1 is SEHNR and CDR2 is FQNEAQ (reference sequence). There are 12 residues in the CDR3. CDR3 nucleotide sequence: TGTGCCAGCCAAAGGGGTCGCAATGAGCAGTTCTTC. As protein: CASQRGRNEQFF.

This rearrangement joins TRBV12-5 to TRBJ2-4, with 14 bases matching TRBD2. The germline CDR1 and CDR2 sequences are LGHNT and FRNRAP. The trim removed 6 bases at V and 8 bases at J, leaving 9 bases unmatched. The CDR3 is 16 amino acids. The CDR3 is CASGPGTSGRGDIQYF. CDR3 coding DNA: TGTGCTAGTGGCCCCGGGACTAGCGGGAGAGGAGACATTCAGTACTTC. Supplemented by reference TRBV12-5 and TRBJ2-4, the full variable domain reads DARVTQTPRHKVTEMGQEVTMRCQPILGHNTVFWYRQTMMQGLELLAYFRNRAPLDDSGMPKDRFSAEMPDATLATLKIQPSEPRDSAVYFCASGPGTSGRGDIQYFGAGTRLSVL.

This chain joins TRBV30 and TRBJ2-5; D is ambiguous. The V gene lost 0 bases and the J gene lost 3 bases, with 5 bases spanning the gap. The CDR3 sequence is 12 residues long. The V gene's germline CDR1 is GTSNPN and CDR2 SVGIG (reference sequence). The CDR3 nucleotides read TGTGCCTGGAGTGTACAAGAAGAGACCCAGTACTTC. Translation: CAWSVQEETQYF.

This sequence joins TRBV7-3 and TRBJ1-5; D might be TRBD1 (6 bases). Trimming shortened V by 3 bases and J by 7 bases, and 10 bases separated the two germline ends. This CDR3 is built from 13 residues. Germline V gives CDR1 SGHTA, CDR2 FQGTGA. The CDR3 region is CASSLSQGQPQHF. The CDR3 DNA is TGTGCCAGCAGCTTGTCTCAGGGGCAGCCCCAGCATTTT.

CDR3 bases: TGTGCCAGCCAGAGGGATACAGATACGCAGTATTTT. It specifies CASQRDTDTQYF. The chain uses TRBV6-1 and TRBJ2-3, with D possibly being TRBD2 (5 bases). The CDR3 is made up of 12 amino acids. Trimming stripped 8 bases from V and 3 bases from J, with 9 bases between. Germline V gene lookup returns CDR1 MNHNS and CDR2 SASEGT.

The chain couples TRBV6-6 to TRBJ2-5; D remains ambiguous. The J call may be faulty, since TRBJ2-7 better matches the DNA end. The germline CDR1 and CDR2 sequences are MNHNY and SVGAGI (reference sequence). The CDR3 extends over 14 amino acids. CDR3 protein: CASSSDPALYEQYF. Written as DNA, the CDR3 is TGTGCCAGCAGTTCGGACCCAGCCCTCTACGAGCAGTACTTC.

The chain carries TRBV7-2 and TRBJ1-4; D is unclear. The V end was cut by 6 bases, the J end by 4 bases, with 12 bases between. There are 14 residues in the CDR3. Per the germline V gene, CDR1 is SGHTA and CDR2 is FQGNSA. The CDR3 here is CASSPPHNNEKLFF. The CDR3 nucleotides are TGTGCCAGCAGTCCCCCTCATAATAATGAAAAACTGTTTTTT.

The rearrangement uses TRBV4-1 and TRBJ1-3, with a tentative D call TRBD1 (5 bases). V dropped 5 bases and J dropped 0 bases, with 29 bases sitting between them. The CDR3 consists of 21 residues. Germline values: CDR1 MGHRA, CDR2 YSYEKL. The CDR3 bases are TGCGCCAGCAGCGGTAGCTCAGACAGAACCAAACTAATCCTCTCTGGAAACACCATATATTTT. Amino acid sequence: CASSGSSDRTKLILSGNTIYF.

The chain recombines TRBV5-5 with TRBJ2-5, with a possible D match to TRBD1 (6 bases). Germline V gene lookup returns CDR1 SGHKS and CDR2 YYEKEE (reference sequence). The CDR3 sequence is 17 residues long. V was pared by 3 bases and J by 4 bases, with 22 bases between. The CDR3: CASSSGRTAGASETQYF. The CDR3, as DNA: TGTGCCAGCAGCTCAGGCCGGACAGCCGGCGCATCAGAGACCCAGTACTTC.

This clone appeared once. The chain couples TRBV5-6 to TRBJ2-3; 13 bases are shared with TRBD2. The CDR3 contains 16 residues. V lost 1 base to trimming and J lost 3 bases; unmatched junction nucleotides: 2. CDR1 and CDR2 from the germline V gene are SGHDT and YYEEEE. CDR3 amino acids: CASSLRGLAGTDTQYF. CDR3 nucleotides: TGTGCCAGCAGCTTGAGGGGACTAGCGGGAACAGATACGCAGTATTTT.

This chain uses TRBV11-3 with TRBJ2-1, with D possibly being TRBD1 (6 bases). V gave up 6 bases and J gave up 5 bases, with 23 bases separating them. Germline CDR1 SGHNT, CDR2 YENEEA. The CDR3 is made up of 17 amino acids. CDR3 amino acids: CASSPRGGNLGNNEQFF. The DNA for the CDR3 is TGTGCCAGCAGTCCCAGGGGTGGGAACCTCGGGAACAATGAGCAGTTCTTC.

The chain joins TRBV2 to TRBJ2-5; 8 bases align to TRBD2. The CDR3 is made up of 15 amino acids. Trimming cost V 6 bases and J 3 bases; bases outside gene matches: 9. The germline gives CDR1 SNHLY, CDR2 FYNNEI. CDR3 coding DNA: TGTGCCAGCAGGACGGGGGGGAGAAGAGAAGAGACCCAGTACTTC. Translating gives CASRTGGRREETQYF.

The CDR3 DNA sequence: TGTGCCAGCAGCTTGATTCCACCCAATCAGCCCCAGCATTTT. Amino acids: CASSLIPPNQPQHF. J is TRBJ1-5 and V is TRBV5-8; D is uncertain. This CDR3 is 14 amino acids long. Germline V lookup: CDR1 SGHTS, CDR2 YDEGEE. V lost 1 base to trimming and J lost 3 bases, with 8 bases between them.

The V call is TRBV19, the J call TRBJ1-5, with 7 positions matching TRBD1. V lost 4 bases and J lost 5; bases outside the gene matches: 5. The germline gives CDR1 LNHDA, CDR2 SQIVND (reference sequence). This CDR3 comprises 14 residues. As DNA, the CDR3 is TGTGCCAGTAGTAAGGACAGGAGTTATCAGCCCCAGCATTTT. Translation: CASSKDRSYQPQHF.

This clone was seen only once. V is TRBV15 and J is TRBJ2-5; weak D call: TRBD2 (7 bases). The CDR3 is 15 residues long. The V and J ends lost 5 bases and 1 base respectively, with 14 bases between them. CDR1 LNHNV and CDR2 YYDKDF come from the germline V gene (reference sequence). In DNA, the CDR3 is TGTGCCACCAGCCCCGGGGGGCAGTCCCAAGAGACCCAGTACTTC. It is translated as CATSPGGQSQETQYF.

This chain connects TRBV5-1 to TRBJ2-5, with D unclear. CDR3 length equals 11 residues. Trimming removed 2 bases at V and 3 bases at J, with 2 bases between. Germline CDR1 SGHRS, CDR2 YFSETQ. The CDR3 loop is CASSFEETQYF. CDR3 coding DNA: TGCGCCAGCAGCTTCGAAGAGACCCAGTACTTC.

CDR3 in DNA: TGCGCCAGCACGGATCACACTGAAGCTTTCTTT. Its protein is CASTDHTEAFF. The V gene is TRBV10-2, the J gene TRBJ1-1; D unclear. Per the germline V gene, CDR1 is WSHSY and CDR2 is SAAADI. This CDR3 contains 11 residues. The V and J ends lost 7 bases and 3 bases respectively, with 6 bases between them.

In DNA, the CDR3 is TGTGCCTGGAGTGTTGTTCGGGTGGGGTATCCCTACGAGCAGTACTTC. Translation gives CAWSVVRVGYPYEQYF. The rearrangement uses TRBV30 and TRBJ2-7; D uncertain. The CDR3 is made up of 16 amino acids. Trimming stripped 0 bases from V and 2 bases from J, with 17 bases between. CDR1 is GTSNPN, CDR2 SVGIG, per germline (reference sequence).

This chain uses TRBV2 with TRBJ1-3; D might be TRBD1 (6 bases). The V gene lost 4 bases and the J gene lost 0 bases, with 10 bases spanning the gap. The CDR3 has 15 amino acids. Germline CDR1 reads SNHLY; CDR2 reads FYNNEI. CDR3 DNA: TGTGCCAGCAGTGGGGACACCCACTCTGGAAACACCATATATTTT. This sequence encodes CASSGDTHSGNTIYF.

As DNA, the CDR3 is TGTGCCAGCAGCCCCGCCGTTGGATCTGGGGCCAACGTCCTGACTTTC. Protein sequence: CASSPAVGSGANVLTF. The V call is TRBV5-4, the J call TRBJ2-6; D is unresolved. Germline V gene data show CDR1 as SGHNT and CDR2 as YYREEE (reference sequence). V lost 4 bases and J lost 1, with 12 bases in between. This CDR3 region has 16 residues.

The gene calls are TRBV5-5 and TRBJ1-2; D is uncertain. In germline, CDR1 is SGHKS, CDR2 YYEKEE (reference sequence). The CDR3 spans 13 residues. The germline V and J ends were trimmed by 4 bases and 8 bases, with 15 bases remaining between them. CDR3: CASSDPVGRGYTF. Here the CDR3 DNA reads TGTGCCAGCAGCGACCCCGTGGGAAGGGGCTACACCTTC.

V usage is TRBV14 and J usage is TRBJ2-3; tentatively, D is TRBD1 (6 bases). V lost 0 bases to trimming and J lost 6 bases, with 10 bases between them. Germline CDR1 and CDR2: SGHDN and FVKESK. This CDR3 spans 14 amino acids. The CDR3 region is CASSQEGAMDTQYF. As DNA, the CDR3 is TGTGCCAGCAGCCAAGAGGGGGCAATGGATACGCAGTATTTT.

The chain carries TRBV6-5 and TRBJ1-1, with D hard to call. V shed 4 bases and J shed 1 base, with 7 bases lying between them. Germline CDR1 reads MNHEY; CDR2 reads SVGAGI. The CDR3 has 13 residues. In DNA, the CDR3 is TGTGCCAGCAGTTTACAACGGAACACTGAAGCTTTCTTT. Translating it yields CASSLQRNTEAFF.

The rearrangement joins TRBV2 to TRBJ2-7; possible D gene TRBD1, 5 bases. The length of the CDR3 is 12 residues. CDR1 is SNHLY, CDR2 FYNNEI, per germline. V lost 6 bases, J lost 7 bases, and 13 bases lay in between. The CDR3 region is CASRLQVWEQYF. DNA for the CDR3: TGTGCCAGCAGATTACAGGTCTGGGAGCAGTACTTC.

There are a few counts of this clone. This chain links TRBV19 with TRBJ2-2; 8 bases agree with TRBD1. Germline V CDR1 and CDR2: LNHDA, SQIVND (reference sequence). There are 16 residues in the CDR3. V was clipped by 5 bases and J by 8 bases; unmatched bases: 13. The CDR3 nucleotides read TGTGCCAGTAGTCCGGATGGGACAGGTTTGATTGGGGAGCTGTTTTTT. Its protein product is CASSPDGTGLIGELFF. Variable domain in full (rest from reference TRBV19 and TRBJ2-2): DGGITQSPKYLFRKEGQNVTLSCEQNLNHDAMYWYRQDPGQGLRLIYYSQIVNDFQKGDIAEGYSVSREKKESFPLTVTSAQKNPTAFYLCASSPDGTGLIGELFFGEGSRLTVL.

The CDR3 protein is CASSERATNEKLFF. As DNA, the CDR3 is TGTGCCAGCAGTGAAAGGGCCACTAATGAAAAACTGTTTTTT. This chain joins TRBV6-4 and TRBJ1-4; D ambiguous. V lost 3 bases to trimming and J lost 2 bases, with 7 bases between them. The CDR3 runs 14 residues. The germline V gene has CDR1 MRHNA and CDR2 SNTAGT.

V and J are TRBV19 and TRBJ1-5, with D unresolved. CDR1 and CDR2 from the germline V gene are LNHDA and SQIVND (reference sequence). The V end was cut by 1 base, the J end by 6 bases, with 7 bases between. The CDR3 length is 13 residues. CDR3: CASSIGGSQPQHF. The CDR3 DNA follows: TGTGCCAGTAGTATAGGAGGGAGTCAGCCCCAGCATTTT.

The rearrangement links TRBV6-1 to TRBJ2-7; TRBD1 might be the D (5 bases). Trimming removed 0 bases at V and 3 bases at J, with 15 bases between. Germline lookup yields CDR1 MNHNS and CDR2 SASEGT. CDR3 length: 16 residues. The CDR3 sequence: CASSEAHMQGHYEQYF. CDR3 bases: TGTGCCAGCAGTGAAGCCCATATGCAGGGCCACTACGAGCAGTACTTC.

The rearrangement links TRBV7-6 to TRBJ1-4; D is unclear. The CDR3 has 12 amino acids. Germline V gene sequence: CDR1 SGHVS, CDR2 FNYEAQ. Trimming cost V 5 bases and J 6 bases, with 7 bases left between them. The CDR3 region is CASSPHDEKLFF. In DNA form, the CDR3 reads TGTGCCAGCAGCCCTCACGATGAAAAACTGTTTTTT. Drawing the rest from reference TRBV7-6 and TRBJ1-4, the complete variable domain is GAGVSQSPRYKVTKRGQDVALRCDPISGHVSLYWYRQALGQGPEFLTYFNYEAQQDKSGLPNDRFSAERPEGSISTLTIQRTEQRDSAMYRCASSPHDEKLFFGSGTQLSVL.

Comment on this clone: Different DNA sequences within this sample yield the same CDR3. CDR3 amino acids: CASSIVGNNEQFF. The CDR3 region has the DNA TGTGCCAGTAGTATAGTTGGCAACAATGAGCAGTTCTTC. The chain links TRBV19 to TRBJ2-1; D is undetermined. V was clipped by 1 base and J by 5 bases, with 6 bases between them. CDR1 LNHDA and CDR2 SQIVND come from the germline V gene (reference sequence). This CDR3 spans 13 amino acids.

The chain employs TRBV7-9 and TRBJ2-7, with D maybe TRBD2 (6 bases). Germline assignment: CDR1 SEHNR and CDR2 FQNEAQ (reference sequence). This CDR3 comprises 14 residues. Trimming stripped 5 bases from V and 5 bases from J, with 16 bases between. CDR3 loop: CASSPVAGRDEQYF. The DNA for the CDR3 is TGTGCCAGCAGCCCCGTGGCGGGACGGGACGAGCAGTACTTC.

V gene TRBV20-1 combines with J gene TRBJ2-7; D is ambiguous. The germline V gene has CDR1 DFQATT and CDR2 SNEGSKA (reference sequence). The CDR3 runs 10 residues. The V and J ends lost 3 bases and 5 bases respectively, with 5 bases between them. The CDR3, as DNA: TGCAGTGCTAGCTGGCACGAGCAGTACTTC. Translating it yields CSASWHEQYF.